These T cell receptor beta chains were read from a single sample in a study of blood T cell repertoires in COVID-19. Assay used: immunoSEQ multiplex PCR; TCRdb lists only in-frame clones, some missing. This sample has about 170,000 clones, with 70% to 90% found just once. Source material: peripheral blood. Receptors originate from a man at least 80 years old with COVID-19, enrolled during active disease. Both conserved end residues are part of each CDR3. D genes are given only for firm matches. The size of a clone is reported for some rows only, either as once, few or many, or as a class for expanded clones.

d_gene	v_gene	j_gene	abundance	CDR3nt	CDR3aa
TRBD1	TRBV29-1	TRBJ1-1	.	TGCAGCGTTAGGGGACAGATGAACACTGAAGCTTTCTTT	CSVRGQMNTEAFF
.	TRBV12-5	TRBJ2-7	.	TGTGCTAGTGGGCTAGGCGAGCGGTCCTACGAGCAGTACTTC	CASGLGERSYEQYF
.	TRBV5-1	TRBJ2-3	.	TGCGCCAGCAGCTTGGCCTCCCAGGGGTACGGCACAGATACGCAGTATTTT	CASSLASQGYGTDTQYF
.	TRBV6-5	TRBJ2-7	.	TGTGCCAGCAGTTACGATCGGGACACCTACGAGCAGTACTTC	CASSYDRDTYEQYF
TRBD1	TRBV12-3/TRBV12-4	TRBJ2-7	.	TGTGCCAGCAGCTGGACAGGCTACGAGCAGTACTTC	CASSWTGYEQYF
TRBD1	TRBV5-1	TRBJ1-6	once	TGCGCCAGCAGCCACGACGGACAGGCCGGCCGGTCACCCCTCCACTTT	CASSHDGQAGRSPLHF
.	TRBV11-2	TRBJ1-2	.	TGTGCCAGCAGCTCCCGGGGGGGGCATGGCTACACCTTC	CASSSRGGHGYTF
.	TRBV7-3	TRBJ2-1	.	TGTGCCAGCAGCCTGTCGGGGAATGAGCAGTTCTTC	CASSLSGNEQFF
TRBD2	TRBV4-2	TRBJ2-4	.	TGTGCCAGCAGCCAAGGGACCGGAGCGGGGGGTCTAGCCAAAAACATTCAGTACTTC	CASSQGTGAGGLAKNIQYF
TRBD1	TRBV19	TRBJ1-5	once	TGTGCCAGTAGTGTCGGACAGGGAGATTGGGACAATCAGCCCCAGCATTTT	CASSVGQGDWDNQPQHF
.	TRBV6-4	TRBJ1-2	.	TGTGCCAGCAGTGCTGGTTTGGCCTATGGCTACACCTTC	CASSAGLAYGYTF
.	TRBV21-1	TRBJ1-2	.	TGTGCCAGCAGCAAAGAGGAGGGGATTAGGGCTAACTATGGCTACACCTTC	CASSKEEGIRANYGYTF
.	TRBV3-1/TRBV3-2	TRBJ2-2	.	TGTGCCAGCAGCCAAAAGGGGGTCACCGGGGAGCTGTTTTTT	CASSQKGVTGELFF
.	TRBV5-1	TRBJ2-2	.	TGCGCCAGCAGCTTGTCTACTAGCCCCGGGGAGCTGTTTTTT	CASSLSTSPGELFF
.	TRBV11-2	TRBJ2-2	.	TGTGCCAGCAGCCTCACTCCCGGGACTCCTTCGCCCACCGGGGAGCTGTTTTTT	CASSLTPGTPSPTGELFF
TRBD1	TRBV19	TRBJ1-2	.	TGTGCCAGTAGTATACCCGGACAGGGGCACCTACTCGCTTATGGCTACACCTTC	CASSIPGQGHLLAYGYTF
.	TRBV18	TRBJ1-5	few	TGTGCCAGCTCAGAGGGTTCGGATCAGCCCCAGCATTTT	CASSEGSDQPQHF
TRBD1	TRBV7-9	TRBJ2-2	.	TGTGCCAGCAGCTCCCCACCGGGACAGGGGGCTTTCGGGGAGCTGTTTTTT	CASSSPPGQGAFGELFF
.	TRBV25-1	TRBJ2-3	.	TGTGCCAGCAGTGGGGCCCCGGGGACACAAGCCGGAGATACGCAGTATTTT	CASSGAPGTQAGDTQYF
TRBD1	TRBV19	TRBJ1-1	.	TGTGCCAGTAGTATCATTCAGGGGGCGCGCGGGACTGAAGCTTTCTTT	CASSIIQGARGTEAFF
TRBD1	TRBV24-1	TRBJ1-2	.	TGTGCCACCAGTGGTTCTACGGGACAGCCCGGAGGCTACACCTTC	CATSGSTGQPGGYTF
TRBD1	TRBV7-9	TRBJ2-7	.	TGTGCCAGCAGCTTAACAGGGGAGTACGAGCAGTACTTC	CASSLTGEYEQYF
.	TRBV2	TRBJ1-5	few	TGTGCCAGCAGACAGAGCTTCGAACAGCCCCAGCATTTT	CASRQSFEQPQHF
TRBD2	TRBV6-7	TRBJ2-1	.	TGTGCCAGCACCTACCCCAGGGGACTAGCCCTCTACAATGAGCAGTTCTTC	CASTYPRGLALYNEQFF
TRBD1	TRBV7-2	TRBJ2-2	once	TGTGCCAGCAGCTTATCGTTAACAGGGGCCGGGGAGCTGTTTTTT	CASSLSLTGAGELFF
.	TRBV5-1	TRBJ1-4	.	TGCGCCAGCAGCTTGGTGCGGGGGAGGGAAGAAAAACTGTTTTTT	CASSLVRGREEKLFF
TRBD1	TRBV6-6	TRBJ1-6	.	TGTGCCAGCACCCCCGGCGACAGGGGTTCACCCCTCCACTTT	CASTPGDRGSPLHF
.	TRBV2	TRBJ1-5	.	TGTGCCAGCAACCCCCTAACCGATAGCAATCAGCCCCAGCATTTT	CASNPLTDSNQPQHF
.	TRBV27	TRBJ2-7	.	TGTGCCAGCAGTTTCTGGGGCCGCGGGACCGAGCAGTACTTC	CASSFWGRGTEQYF